The T cell receptor beta chain under discussion was sequenced for a study of blood T cells in healthy people across ages. Notes on the study in general: In older individuals, TCR beta diversity per million T cells was lower, falling roughly linearly with age. When set beside aged donors, long-lived donors presented more naive CD4+ cells and higher diversity.

As regards this clonotype: Antigen specificity is unknown.

With each sample, at least 5 micrograms of total RNA were extracted. Trimming removed 1 base from V and 4 bases from J, with 10 bases in between. The CDR3 has 14 amino acids. Germline CDR1 and CDR2: MNHEY and SMNVEV (reference sequence). Primers used in a second PCR of roughly 7 to 12 cycles were a sample-barcoded 5' primer and a J-beta primer mix. Every cDNA molecule bore a tag from a template-switch adaptor containing 12 random nucleotides. TCRdb processed the 5' RACE reads anew with MiXCR; each CDR3 protein has one entry. The table lists around 990,000 distinct CDR3 sequences, 25% of them singletons. The same specimen was also included in a second study, on T cells of mothers and their children.

The receptor was derived from a girl aged 2-10 years in good health. The chain is built from TRBV27 and TRBJ1-1, with D uncertain. The specimen was blood. CDR3 bases: TGTGCCAGCAGTTTATGGTCTAGTAGCACTGAAGCTTTCTTT. This gives the protein CASSLWSSSTEAFF.